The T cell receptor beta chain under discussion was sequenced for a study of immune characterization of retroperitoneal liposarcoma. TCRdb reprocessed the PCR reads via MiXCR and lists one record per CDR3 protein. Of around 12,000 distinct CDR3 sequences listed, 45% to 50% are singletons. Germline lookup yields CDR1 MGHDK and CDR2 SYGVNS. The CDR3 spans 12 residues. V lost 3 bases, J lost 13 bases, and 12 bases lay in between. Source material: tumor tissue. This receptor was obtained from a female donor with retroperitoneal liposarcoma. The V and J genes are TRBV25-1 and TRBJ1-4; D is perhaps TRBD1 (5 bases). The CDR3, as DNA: TGTGCCAGCAGTGATCCCTACCAGGGACTGTTTTTT. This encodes CASSDPYQGLFF. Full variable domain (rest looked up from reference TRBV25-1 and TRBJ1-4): EADIYQTPRYLVIGTGKKITLECSQTMGHDKMYWYQQDPGMELHLIHYSYGVNSTEKGDLSSESTVSRIRTEHFPLTLESARPSHTSQYLCASSDPYQGLFFGSGTQLSVL.